Listed below are T cell receptor beta chains from one sample, sequenced in a study of early T cells in non-severe SARS-CoV-2 infection. TCRdb passed the 5' RACE reads through MiXCR, listing each CDR3 protein once. The table lists fewer than 100,000 distinct CDR3 sequences, roughly 13% of them singletons. The source material was whole blood. These receptors were obtained from an adult who was a healthcare worker with PCR-confirmed SARS-CoV-2 infection or an uninfected control (not recorded which). CDR3s leave out the opening cysteine and the closing phenylalanine or tryptophan. The D gene is left open where the match is weak. Clone size is not always given. Where it is, it says once, few, many or a class for expanded clones.

j_gene: TRBJ2-3
abundance: .
d_gene: .
v_gene: TRBV20-1
CDR3aa: SAPQHGGSTDTQY

j_gene: TRBJ2-1
abundance: .
d_gene: TRBD1
v_gene: TRBV13
CDR3aa: ASSLAVWGQGYVNEQF

j_gene: TRBJ1-5
abundance: many
d_gene: .
v_gene: TRBV28
CDR3aa: ASTSRRLPYQPQH

j_gene: TRBJ1-1
abundance: many
d_gene: .
v_gene: TRBV7-2
CDR3aa: ASSSQGYTEAF

j_gene: TRBJ1-4
abundance: few
d_gene: .
v_gene: TRBV28
CDR3aa: ASSTLGVGKLF

j_gene: TRBJ1-1
abundance: many
d_gene: .
v_gene: TRBV2
CDR3aa: ASSRTWGTEAF

j_gene: TRBJ1-5
abundance: once
d_gene: TRBD1
v_gene: TRBV11-2
CDR3aa: ASSRQGGNQPQH

j_gene: TRBJ1-5
abundance: many
d_gene: .
v_gene: TRBV28
CDR3aa: ASSLRAGQYSNQPQH

j_gene: TRBJ1-5
abundance: many
d_gene: .
v_gene: TRBV20-1
CDR3aa: SAPEWGGQPQH

j_gene: TRBJ1-2
abundance: many
d_gene: TRBD1
v_gene: TRBV19
CDR3aa: ATGDREYYGYT

j_gene: TRBJ2-7
abundance: few
d_gene: TRBD1
v_gene: TRBV7-8
CDR3aa: ASSPRGTGRGYEQY

j_gene: TRBJ1-1
abundance: .
d_gene: .
v_gene: TRBV21-1
CDR3aa: ASSSRFQTEAF

j_gene: TRBJ2-7
abundance: .
d_gene: TRBD1
v_gene: TRBV23-1
CDR3aa: ASSQTDRGPYEQY